This T cell receptor (beta chain) was identified in a study of cytomegalovirus exposure and HLA in healthy donors. The PCR employed 60 Vbeta primers together with 13 Jbeta primers. Measured with immunoSEQ multiplex PCR; TCRdb has only the in-frame clones, and not every one. Of around 180,000 clones listed, roughly four fifths are singletons. This clone came up a few times. Antigen unknown. From germline, CDR1 is SQVTM and CDR2 ANQGSEA. The CDR3 loop spans 13 amino acids. V lost 1 base, J lost 7 bases, and 13 bases lay in between. Study-wide results and caveats: Per published reports, the classifier diagnosed cytomegalovirus status with high specificity and sensitivity. Follow-up analysis found HLA locus-dependent TCR association rates, highest for DRB1 and lowest for HLA-C. Likely technical artifact: a cluster of highly shared sequence variants.

The chain couples TRBV29-1 to TRBJ2-5; D may be TRBD2 (5 bases). This receptor was obtained from a man between 18 and 35 years old in good health and CMV-seronegative. The material sequenced was PBMCs. The CDR3: CSVEVGSMVTQYF. DNA for the CDR3: TGCAGCGTTGAAGTTGGGAGTATGGTGACCCAGTACTTC. Full variable domain (remainder filled in from reference TRBV29-1 and TRBJ2-5): SAVISQKPSRDICQRGTSLTIQCQVDSQVTMMFWYRQQPGQSLTLIATANQGSEATYESGFVIDKFPISRPNLTFSTLTVSNMSPEDSSIYLCSVEVGSMVTQYFGPGTRLLVL.